These T cell receptor beta chains were read from a single sample in a study of blood T cells in healthy people across ages. Via MiXCR, TCRdb re-called the 5' RACE reads, giving one row per CDR3 protein. The sample includes around 1.5 million distinct CDR3 sequences, approximately 59% seen only once; the top ten take about 6.7%. Sequenced material: blood. Source of these receptors: a man younger than 30 in good health. Each CDR3 is given with its conserved first and last residue. Fields, in order: CDR3 length, D gene, clone size, V gene, J gene, CDR3 DNA, CDR3 protein. D genes are given only for firm matches. Clone size is shown for a subset of rows, as once, few, many or a class of expanded clone.

length: 14; D: -; size: -; V: TRBV27; J: TRBJ1-2; DNA: TGTGCCAGCCCACGCCCGGGGGCGCCCCTGGACTACACCTTC; CDR3: CASPRPGAPLDYTF
length: 13; D: -; size: -; V: TRBV29-1; J: TRBJ2-5; DNA: TGCAGCGTTGACATCAGTTCCCAAGAGACCCAGTACTTC; CDR3: CSVDISSQETQYF
length: 13; D: -; size: -; V: TRBV7-9; J: TRBJ1-2; DNA: TGTGCCAGCAGCCCCCCGGGGACCGCTGGCTACACCTTC; CDR3: CASSPPGTAGYTF
length: 13; D: -; size: few; V: TRBV29-1; J: TRBJ1-1; DNA: TGCAGCGTGGGTATTGGGTCGTCACTTGAAGCTTTCTTT; CDR3: CSVGIGSSLEAFF
length: 14; D: -; size: -; V: TRBV20-1; J: TRBJ1-5; DNA: TGCAGTGCTACCCGGACCCGAGGCAATCAGCCCCAGCATTTT; CDR3: CSATRTRGNQPQHF
length: 17; D: TRBD2; size: -; V: TRBV29-1; J: TRBJ2-3; DNA: TGCAGCGTCCCTAGGGAGATGCTAGCGGGAGACTCAGATACGCAGTATTTT; CDR3: CSVPREMLAGDSDTQYF
length: 15; D: -; size: -; V: TRBV27; J: TRBJ1-1; DNA: TGTGCCAGCAGTTTATCCTTAGTGACGGGCACTGAAGCTTTCTTT; CDR3: CASSLSLVTGTEAFF
length: 12; D: -; size: -; V: TRBV5-1; J: TRBJ2-5; DNA: TGCGCCAGCAGCATCCACGGAGAGACCCAGTACTTC; CDR3: CASSIHGETQYF
length: 17; D: -; size: -; V: TRBV28; J: TRBJ2-3; DNA: TGTGCCAGCAGTTCCCCCGGACTCCCAGTCCGCAGAGACACGCAGTATTTT; CDR3: CASSSPGLPVRRDTQYF
length: 15; D: -; size: -; V: TRBV15; J: TRBJ1-2; DNA: TGTGCCACCAGCAGAGATAGTTCAGGGTTCTATGGCTACACCTTC; CDR3: CATSRDSSGFYGYTF
length: 14; D: -; size: -; V: TRBV6-2/TRBV6-3; J: TRBJ2-5; DNA: TGTGCCAGCAGTTACTTACAGCACCAAGAGACCCAGTACTTC; CDR3: CASSYLQHQETQYF
length: 12; D: -; size: many; V: TRBV29-1; J: TRBJ2-5; DNA: TGCAGCGTTGAAGATAACGGGGAGACCCAGTACTTC; CDR3: CSVEDNGETQYF
length: 14; D: -; size: -; V: TRBV6-2/TRBV6-3; J: TRBJ2-7; DNA: TGTGCCAGCAGTTACGGCCAGACTCTCTACGAGCAGTACTTC; CDR3: CASSYGQTLYEQYF
length: 14; D: TRBD2; size: few; V: TRBV5-1; J: TRBJ2-1; DNA: TGCGCCAGCAGTGAGCGGGGGAAGGACAATGAGCAGTTCTTC; CDR3: CASSERGKDNEQFF
length: 14; D: -; size: -; V: TRBV11-2; J: TRBJ2-5; DNA: TGTGCCAGCAGCCGCCCAACAACAGTCAATGAGCAGTACTTC; CDR3: CASSRPTTVNEQYF
length: 14; D: -; size: few; V: TRBV28; J: TRBJ2-7; DNA: TGTGCCAGCACCTTACGTGAAGGGGCAAACGAGCAGTACTTC; CDR3: CASTLREGANEQYF
length: 12; D: -; size: -; V: TRBV6-5; J: TRBJ2-5; DNA: TGTGCCAGCAGGACTTGGGACAATGAGCAGTACTTC; CDR3: CASRTWDNEQYF
length: 11; D: -; size: few; V: TRBV7-9; J: TRBJ1-2; DNA: TGTGCCAGCAGCTTTTCGCTCGACTACACCTTC; CDR3: CASSFSLDYTF
length: 13; D: -; size: -; V: TRBV9; J: TRBJ2-1; DNA: TGTGCCAGCAGCGTAGAGGCTCGCAATGAGCAGTTCTTC; CDR3: CASSVEARNEQFF
length: 14; D: TRBD1; size: -; V: TRBV4-2; J: TRBJ2-1; DNA: TGTGCCAGCAGCCAAGGGGCAGGGGGCAATGAGCAGTTCTTC; CDR3: CASSQGAGGNEQFF
length: 13; D: -; size: -; V: TRBV10-3; J: TRBJ2-7; DNA: TGTGCCATCAGTGAAGGGAAAACCTACGAGCAGTACTTC; CDR3: CAISEGKTYEQYF
length: 14; D: -; size: few; V: TRBV4-1; J: TRBJ2-7; DNA: TGCGCCAGCAGCCCCCCGACTCGGGCGTACGAGCAGTACTTC; CDR3: CASSPPTRAYEQYF
length: 15; D: -; size: -; V: TRBV20-1; J: TRBJ1-2; DNA: TGCAGTGCTCGCGGGGGTGGCAGGGTCGACTATGGCTACACCTTC; CDR3: CSARGGGRVDYGYTF
length: 17; D: TRBD2; size: -; V: TRBV7-9; J: TRBJ2-7; DNA: TGTGCCAGCAGCCCGGCTTTTGGGGCGGGAGGCCCCTACGAGCAGTACTTC; CDR3: CASSPAFGAGGPYEQYF
length: 16; D: TRBD1; size: -; V: TRBV4-1; J: TRBJ2-3; DNA: TGCGCCAGCAGCCGCACCGGGACAGGGGGCACAGATACGCAGTATTTT; CDR3: CASSRTGTGGTDTQYF
length: 14; D: -; size: -; V: TRBV11-2; J: TRBJ2-3; DNA: TGTGCCAGCAGCTTGGGCTACCAACTCGATACGCAGTATTTT; CDR3: CASSLGYQLDTQYF
length: 15; D: TRBD2; size: -; V: TRBV5-1; J: TRBJ2-7; DNA: TGCGCCAGCAGCTTGCGTCTAGCGGGAGATGGCGAGCAGTACTTC; CDR3: CASSLRLAGDGEQYF
length: 14; D: -; size: many; V: TRBV4-1; J: TRBJ1-1; DNA: TGCGCCAGCAGCCAGGTTGGGGGTAACACTGAAGCTTTCTTT; CDR3: CASSQVGGNTEAFF
length: 17; D: TRBD2; size: -; V: TRBV7-2; J: TRBJ2-2; DNA: TGTGCCAGCAGCTTGCCGCGGGGGGACCAGAACACCGGGGAGCTGTTTTTT; CDR3: CASSLPRGDQNTGELFF
length: 13; D: -; size: -; V: TRBV20-1; J: TRBJ2-1; DNA: TGCAGTGCTAGACCTCTGGGGGACAATGAGCAGTTCTTC; CDR3: CSARPLGDNEQFF
length: 10; D: -; size: few; V: TRBV29-1; J: TRBJ2-3; DNA: TGCAGCGCGTTTACAGATACGCAGTATTTT; CDR3: CSAFTDTQYF
length: 15; D: TRBD1; size: few; V: TRBV12-3/TRBV12-4; J: TRBJ1-5; DNA: TGTGCCAGCAGTCTCGGGGACAGCAGCAATCAGCCCCAGCATTTT; CDR3: CASSLGDSSNQPQHF
length: 13; D: -; size: few; V: TRBV5-1; J: TRBJ2-3; DNA: TGCGCCAGCAGCGTGGAACAGGGAGATACGCAGTATTTT; CDR3: CASSVEQGDTQYF
length: 13; D: -; size: -; V: TRBV29-1; J: TRBJ1-1; DNA: TGCAGCGTTGACGGGGTCCGGAACACTGAAGCTTTCTTT; CDR3: CSVDGVRNTEAFF
length: 16; D: TRBD2; size: -; V: TRBV20-1; J: TRBJ2-5; DNA: TGCAGTGCTAGACCTCTCCTAGCGGGGGGCCAAGAGACCCAGTACTTC; CDR3: CSARPLLAGGQETQYF
length: 15; D: TRBD2; size: few; V: TRBV20-1; J: TRBJ2-7; DNA: TGCAGTGCTAGAGGGAGCGGGATCCTATTCGGCGAGCAGTACTTC; CDR3: CSARGSGILFGEQYF
length: 14; D: -; size: -; V: TRBV6-5; J: TRBJ1-2; DNA: TGTGCCAGCAGTTACTCGTTCCGTGGCGGTGGCTACACCTTC; CDR3: CASSYSFRGGGYTF
length: 15; D: TRBD1; size: -; V: TRBV5-5; J: TRBJ2-7; DNA: TGTGCCAGCAGCCCCGGGACAGGGGAGCGGCGCGAGCAGTACTTC; CDR3: CASSPGTGERREQYF
length: 15; D: -; size: -; V: TRBV5-5; J: TRBJ2-7; DNA: TGTGCCAGCAGCCCGACTCCGGGATTAGGGTACGAGCAGTACTTC; CDR3: CASSPTPGLGYEQYF
length: 17; D: TRBD2; size: few; V: TRBV28; J: TRBJ2-5; DNA: TGTGCCAGCAACCCAGGGAGGGTGGGGTTCGTTGAGGAGACCCAGTACTTC; CDR3: CASNPGRVGFVEETQYF
length: 15; D: -; size: -; V: TRBV6-5; J: TRBJ2-7; DNA: TGTGCCAGCAGGGCTGAGGCCGGGGCTTTTTACGAGCAGTACTTC; CDR3: CASRAEAGAFYEQYF
length: 16; D: -; size: -; V: TRBV25-1; J: TRBJ2-2; DNA: TGTGCCAGCACCCCAAGGGGGGGCCGTGGCACCGGGGAGCTGTTTTTT; CDR3: CASTPRGGRGTGELFF
length: 14; D: TRBD2; size: -; V: TRBV12-3/TRBV12-4; J: TRBJ2-5; DNA: TGTGCCAGCAGTAAAGGGCGGGAGTTCGAGACCCAGTACTTC; CDR3: CASSKGREFETQYF
length: 15; D: TRBD1; size: -; V: TRBV29-1; J: TRBJ2-6; DNA: TGCAGCGCCGCGGGACAGGGCTCTGGGGCCAACGTCCTGACTTTC; CDR3: CSAAGQGSGANVLTF
length: 15; D: -; size: -; V: TRBV27; J: TRBJ1-6; DNA: TGTGCCAGCAGTCCCCCAGGGGTTAGGGATTCACCCCTCCACTTT; CDR3: CASSPPGVRDSPLHF
length: 16; D: -; size: -; V: TRBV6-2/TRBV6-3; J: TRBJ1-1; DNA: TGTGCCAGCAGCCGGTATGGGGAAGGTCGGGGGACTGAAGCTTTCTTT; CDR3: CASSRYGEGRGTEAFF
length: 13; D: -; size: many; V: TRBV7-6; J: TRBJ1-5; DNA: TGTGCCAGCAGCTTAGGGAGAAATCAGCCCCAGCATTTT; CDR3: CASSLGRNQPQHF
length: 14; D: TRBD2; size: few; V: TRBV7-2; J: TRBJ2-7; DNA: TGTGCCAGCAGCTTAGGACTAGCTCCATCCGAGCAGTACTTC; CDR3: CASSLGLAPSEQYF
length: 14; D: -; size: -; V: TRBV29-1; J: TRBJ2-5; DNA: TGCAGCGGGGCCGGGACCGAGGTAGGAGAGACCCAGTACTTC; CDR3: CSGAGTEVGETQYF
length: 16; D: -; size: -; V: TRBV28; J: TRBJ2-7; DNA: TGTGCCAGCAGTTTGAGGCCTCTATTTTCTCCCTACGAGCAGTACTTC; CDR3: CASSLRPLFSPYEQYF
length: 15; D: -; size: -; V: TRBV18; J: TRBJ2-5; DNA: TGTGCCAGCTCACCATCCAGAGGAGGAGGAGAGACCCAGTACTTC; CDR3: CASSPSRGGGETQYF
length: 14; D: -; size: -; V: TRBV7-2; J: TRBJ2-3; DNA: TGTGCCAGCAGCCATCGAAACTCGAGGGATACGCAGTATTTT; CDR3: CASSHRNSRDTQYF
length: 14; D: -; size: -; V: TRBV20-1; J: TRBJ2-3; DNA: TGCAGTGCTACCCAGCGGAATCTTGGGGATACGCAGTATTTT; CDR3: CSATQRNLGDTQYF
length: 14; D: -; size: -; V: TRBV20-1; J: TRBJ1-5; DNA: TGCAGTGCTAGGTTTGGGGGCGAGAATCAGCCCCAGCATTTT; CDR3: CSARFGGENQPQHF
length: 16; D: TRBD2; size: -; V: TRBV7-7; J: TRBJ2-5; DNA: TGTGCTAGCAGTTCTCCGGGACTAGCGGGCCAAGAGACCCAGTACTTC; CDR3: CASSSPGLAGQETQYF
length: 15; D: TRBD2; size: few; V: TRBV29-1; J: TRBJ2-3; DNA: TGCAGCGTGGGGCCCCTAGCGGGGGGGCAAGATACGCAGTATTTT; CDR3: CSVGPLAGGQDTQYF
length: 16; D: TRBD2; size: few; V: TRBV27; J: TRBJ2-7; DNA: TGTGCCAGCAGTTTATTATCTAGCGGCAATTCCTACGAGCAGTACTTC; CDR3: CASSLLSSGNSYEQYF
length: 16; D: TRBD1; size: few; V: TRBV12-3/TRBV12-4; J: TRBJ1-2; DNA: TGTGCCAGCAGCCCACTGACAGGGGGTGCGGGCTATGGCTACACCTTC; CDR3: CASSPLTGGAGYGYTF
length: 18; D: -; size: few; V: TRBV28; J: TRBJ2-6; DNA: TGTGCCAGCAGTTCTCCGGGACACCCTTCCTCTGGGGCCAACGTCCTGACTTTC; CDR3: CASSSPGHPSSGANVLTF
length: 15; D: TRBD1; size: few; V: TRBV5-1; J: TRBJ1-2; DNA: TGCGCCAGCAGCCCACGACAGGGCCCTAACTATGGCTACACCTTC; CDR3: CASSPRQGPNYGYTF